Sequencing of this T cell receptor beta chain was carried out in a study of early T cells in non-severe SARS-CoV-2 infection. This clonotype has ten or more counts. The target antigen is unknown. Study-wide results and limits: Anti-spike CD8 specificities were favored by VDJdb matching, whose results missed private and CD4 specificities.

This CDR3 has 15 amino acids. Per germline, CDR1 MNHNS and CDR2 SASEGT. The V end was cut by 7 bases, the J end by 0 bases, with 13 bases between. Unique molecular identifiers tagged individual cDNA molecules. TCRdb itself ran the 5' RACE reads through MiXCR, one entry per CDR3 protein. The sample has fewer than 65,000 distinct CDR3 sequences; approximately 10% are singletons. The TCR sequence derives from an adult who was a healthcare worker with PCR-confirmed SARS-CoV-2 infection or an uninfected control (not recorded which). The chain employs TRBV6-1 and TRBJ1-5, with a possible D match to TRBD1 (6 bases). Source material: whole blood. Here the CDR3 DNA reads TGTGCCAGCATACAGGGAAGAGTTAGCAATCAGCCCCAGCATTTT. Translating it yields CASIQGRVSNQPQHF.